This TCR beta chain was retrieved from a study of T cells in localized non-small cell lung cancer. The study's findings and limits: Tumor trailed uninvolved adjacent lung in T cell clonality, which peaked there. Longer survival (overall) was linked to higher T cell density in blood. Adjacent lung was found to contain a median roughly 58 of the top 100 tumor clones. Because researchers sequenced only one region of the tumor, heterogeneity is still possible.

In the case of this clone: Its matching antigen is unknown.

Sequencing used immunoSEQ multiplex PCR; TCRdb keeps in-frame clones, though not all of them. The table has 60,000 to 85,000 clones, less than 90% seen once; the top ten hold roughly 22%. In germline, CDR1 is LNHDA, CDR2 SQIVND (reference sequence). This CDR3 spans 15 amino acids. Trimming removed 4 bases from V and 1 base from J, with 13 bases in between. Sequences were derived from peripheral blood, sampled before any cancer treatment. The chain employs TRBV19 and TRBJ1-1, with D uncertain. The clonotype was recovered from a male donor at least 60 years old with stage III squamous cell lung carcinoma. DNA for the CDR3: TGTGCCAGTAGTACAATCCCTAGGGCGAACACTGAAGCTTTCTTT. Protein: CASSTIPRANTEAFF.